The 12 T cell receptor beta chains listed next were all sequenced from one sample in a study of long-term antiretroviral therapy in people with HIV. The libraries were made with immunoSEQ v3.0 at survey level. Repertoires were generated with immunoSEQ multiplex PCR, while TCRdb's copy carries only in-frame clones and drops some. The sample has just over 20,000 clones; roughly 85% are singletons. Sequenced material: unsorted PBMCs, taken 4.1 years after starting antiretroviral therapy. The receptor source for this set is a woman between 40 and 50 years old with HIV.

This clone came up once. The chain employs TRBV19 and TRBJ1-3, with D perhaps matching TRBD1 (5 bases). Germline V gene lookup returns CDR1 LNHDA and CDR2 SQIVND (reference sequence). V shed 10 bases and J shed 0 bases, with 16 bases lying between them. The CDR3 length is 15 residues. CDR3 protein: CATLGPRVSGNTIYF. The CDR3 region has the DNA TGTGCCACGTTGGGGCCGCGGGTCTCTGGAAACACCATATATTTT.

The chain links TRBV7-2 to TRBJ1-5; D might be TRBD1 (6 bases). V dropped 5 bases and J dropped 5 bases, with 19 bases sitting between them. The CDR3 runs to 16 residues. CDR1 and CDR2 (germline): SGHTA, FQGNSA. CDR3 DNA sequence: TGTGCCAGCAGCCTGACCAGGGGTTTTGGGTATCAGCCCCAGCATTTT. As protein: CASSLTRGFGYQPQHF.

This chain joins TRBV29-1 and TRBJ2-7; the D gene could be TRBD1 or TRBD2 (6 bases each). The CDR3 loop spans 12 amino acids. V was clipped by 3 bases and J by 4 bases, with 10 bases between them. Germline V gene lookup returns CDR1 SQVTM and CDR2 ANQGSEA. CDR3 coding DNA: TGCAGCGTTGACCTAGGGGGGTACGAGCAGTACTTC. Its translation is CSVDLGGYEQYF.

The chain joins TRBV2 to TRBJ2-1; TRBD1 matches 7 bases. Trimming took 7 bases from V and 15 from J; bases not matched to a gene: 9. The CDR3 spans 11 residues. Looked up from germline, CDR1 is SNHLY and CDR2 is FYNNEI. The CDR3 region has the DNA TGTGCCAGCAAAGGGGCAGGGGGTCTGTTCTTC. Amino acid sequence: CASKGAGGLFF.

This chain uses TRBV30 with TRBJ2-1, with 10 bases aligning to TRBD2. After removal of 3 bases from V and 7 bases from J, the junction contained 9 bases not matched to a gene. CDR1 is GTSNPN, CDR2 SVGIG, per germline (reference sequence). This CDR3 comprises 15 residues. This chain's CDR3 is CAWSILAGVGNEQFF. As DNA, the CDR3 is TGTGCCTGGAGCATTCTAGCGGGAGTGGGAAATGAGCAGTTCTTC.

The CDR3: CASSFTTSRVETQYF. CDR3 nucleotides: TGTGCCAGCAGTTTTACGACTAGCCGGGTCGAGACCCAGTACTTC. The V gene is TRBV27, the J gene TRBJ2-5; 7 bases fit TRBD2. The CDR3 is 15 residues long. Looked up from germline, CDR1 is MNHEY and CDR2 is SMNVEV (reference sequence). The J segment lost 5 bases and the V segment lost 3 bases, leaving 9 bases of the junction unmatched.

The rearrangement uses TRBV11-2 and TRBJ1-1; D unclear. This CDR3 has 16 residues. The germline V gene has CDR1 SGHAT and CDR2 FQNNGV. Trimming stripped 5 bases from V and 10 bases from J, with 26 bases between. The CDR3 reads CASSLLGGFGLSGAFF. The CDR3 DNA follows: TGTGCCAGCAGCCTCCTGGGAGGGTTTGGCTTATCAGGAGCTTTCTTT.

J is TRBJ1-3 and V is TRBV5-1, with 11 bases lining up with TRBD1. Germline V CDR1 and CDR2: SGHRS, YFSETQ. After removal of 6 bases from V and 2 bases from J, the junction contained 7 bases not matched to a gene. The length of the CDR3 is 16 residues. The CDR3 DNA reads as TGCGCCAGCACCGTGTGGGGACAGGGGGCTGGAAACACCATATATTTT. It specifies CASTVWGQGAGNTIYF.

V and J are TRBV11-2 and TRBJ2-7; 7 bases agree with TRBD2. There are 15 residues in the CDR3. Germline CDR1 reads SGHAT; CDR2 reads FQNNGV. The V segment lost 2 bases and the J segment 3 bases; nucleotides outside the gene matches: 7. This CDR3 is CASSLSQGGVYEQYF. DNA for the CDR3: TGTGCCAGCAGCTTAAGTCAGGGAGGGGTCTACGAGCAGTACTTC.

The chain joins TRBV10-3 to TRBJ1-2, with D perhaps matching TRBD1 (6 bases). Germline CDR1 ENHRY, CDR2 SYGVKD. V gave up 3 bases and J gave up 4 bases, with 15 bases separating them. The CDR3 extends over 15 amino acids. For the CDR3, the DNA is TGTGCCATCAGTGACGCGATATTGGACAGCTATGGCTACACCTTC. Its protein product is CAISDAILDSYGYTF.

The chain employs TRBV18 and TRBJ2-7; D gene unclear. The CDR3 extends over 13 amino acids. The germline V and J ends were trimmed by 3 bases and 6 bases, with 12 bases remaining between them. Per germline, CDR1 KGHSH and CDR2 LQKENI. CDR3 DNA: TGTGCCAGCTCACCTGGGCCATCCATCGAGCAGTACTTC. It is translated as CASSPGPSIEQYF.

Details on this clone: The identical CDR3 is also encoded by other nucleotide sequences in the sample. The chain joins TRBV5-1 to TRBJ2-7; D is perhaps TRBD1 or TRBD2 (6 bases each). CDR1 is SGHRS, CDR2 YFSETQ, per germline. The CDR3 covers 16 residues. V dropped 5 bases and J dropped 0 bases, with 18 bases sitting between them. The CDR3 nucleotides are TGCGCCAGCAGATCCGGGGGCTTAGCGGACTCCTACGAGCAGTACTTC. Its protein product is CASRSGGLADSYEQYF. Complete variable domain (other parts from reference TRBV5-1 and TRBJ2-7): KAGVTQTPRYLIKTRGQQVTLSCSPISGHRSVSWYQQTPGQGLQFLFEYFSETQRNKGNFPGRFSGRQFSNSRSEMNVSTLELGDSALYLCASRSGGLADSYEQYFGPGTRLTVT.